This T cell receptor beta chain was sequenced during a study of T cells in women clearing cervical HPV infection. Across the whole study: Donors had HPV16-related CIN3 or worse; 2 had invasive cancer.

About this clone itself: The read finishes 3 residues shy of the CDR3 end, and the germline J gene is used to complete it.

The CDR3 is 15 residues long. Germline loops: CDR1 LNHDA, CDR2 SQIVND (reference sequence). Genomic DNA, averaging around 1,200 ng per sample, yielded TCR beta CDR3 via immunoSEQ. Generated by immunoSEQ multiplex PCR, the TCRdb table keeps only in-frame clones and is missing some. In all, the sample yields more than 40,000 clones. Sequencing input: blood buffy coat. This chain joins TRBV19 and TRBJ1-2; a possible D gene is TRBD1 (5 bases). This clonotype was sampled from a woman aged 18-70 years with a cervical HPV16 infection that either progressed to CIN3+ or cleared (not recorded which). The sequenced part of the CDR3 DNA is TGTGCCAGTAGTATGGGAACAGGCATATTGTACGGC. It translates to CASSMGTGILYG. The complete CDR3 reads CASSMGTGILYGYTF. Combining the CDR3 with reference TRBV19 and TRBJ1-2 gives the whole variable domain DGGITQSPKYLFRKEGQNVTLSCEQNLNHDAMYWYRQDPGQGLRLIYYSQIVNDFQKGDIAEGYSVSREKKESFPLTVTSAQKNPTAFYLCASSMGTGILYGYTFGSGTRLTVV.